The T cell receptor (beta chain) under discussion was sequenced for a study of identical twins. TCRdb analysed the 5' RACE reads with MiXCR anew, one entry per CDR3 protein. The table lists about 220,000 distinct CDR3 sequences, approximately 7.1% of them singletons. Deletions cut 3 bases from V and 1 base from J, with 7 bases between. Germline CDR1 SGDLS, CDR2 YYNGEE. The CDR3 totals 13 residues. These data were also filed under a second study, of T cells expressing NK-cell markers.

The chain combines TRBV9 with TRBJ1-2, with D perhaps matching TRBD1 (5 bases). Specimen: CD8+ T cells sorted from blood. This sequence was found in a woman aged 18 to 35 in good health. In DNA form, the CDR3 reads TGTGCCAGCAGCGACAGGTTTAACTATGGCTACACCTTC. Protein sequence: CASSDRFNYGYTF.